Each of the 30 T cell receptor beta chains below was sequenced from the same sample in a study of cytomegalovirus exposure and HLA in healthy donors. Assay: immunoSEQ multiplex PCR; the TCRdb copy retains only in-frame clones and omits some. The sample contains roughly 60,000 clones, 92% of which appear only once. The sample consisted of PBMCs. These receptors originate from a woman between 18 and 30 years old in good health and CMV-seronegative.

The V and J genes are TRBV10-1 and TRBJ2-3; 11 nucleotides agree with TRBD2. CDR1 WNHNN and CDR2 SYGVQD come from the germline V gene (reference sequence). V was clipped by 3 bases and J by 5 bases; unmatched bases: 7. There are 16 residues in the CDR3. In nucleotides, the CDR3 is TGCGCCAGCAGTGATCGGACTAGCGGGCGAAAAGATACGCAGTATTTT. It translates to CASSDRTSGRKDTQYF.

This rearrangement joins TRBV7-9 to TRBJ1-1; a possible D gene is TRBD1 (6 bases). Per germline, CDR1 SEHNR and CDR2 FQNEAQ (reference sequence). CDR3 length: 15 residues. The V end lost 5 bases, the J end lost 3 bases, and 16 bases lay between the germline ends. The CDR3 region has the DNA TGTGCCAGCAGCATCCTACAGGGTGTGGACACTGAAGCTTTCTTT. This translates into CASSILQGVDTEAFF.

The V and J genes are TRBV18 and TRBJ1-1; perhaps TRBD1 as D (6 bases). The CDR3 contains 15 residues. Germline V lookup: CDR1 KGHSH, CDR2 LQKENI. The V end lost 3 bases, the J end lost 1 base, and 12 bases lay between the germline ends. As DNA, the CDR3 is TGTGCCAGCTCACCCTCAACGGGACAGAACACTGAAGCTTTCTTT. This codes for CASSPSTGQNTEAFF. Complete variable domain (other parts from reference TRBV18 and TRBJ1-1): NAGVMQNPRHLVRRRGQEARLRCSPMKGHSHVYWYRQLPEEGLKFMVYLQKENIIDESGMPKERFSAEFPKEGPSILRIQQVVRGDSAAYFCASSPSTGQNTEAFFGQGTRLTVV.

The gene calls are TRBV2 and TRBJ2-3; 8 nucleotides match TRBD2. J lost 1 base, V lost 3 bases, and 3 bases had no gene match. Germline V lookup: CDR1 SNHLY, CDR2 FYNNEI. CDR3 length: 15 residues. The CDR3 sequence: CASSDSTSGTDTQYF. The CDR3 nucleotides read TGTGCCAGCAGTGACTCGACTAGCGGCACAGATACGCAGTATTTT.

The chain combines TRBV11-3 with TRBJ2-7, with 7 bases aligning to TRBD1. Trimming removed 5 bases from V and 6 bases from J; junction bases left unmatched: 13. The CDR3 loop spans 15 amino acids. CDR1 is SGHNT and CDR2 is YENEEA in the germline V gene. CDR3: CASSQPNRGVGEQYF. CDR3 nucleotides: TGTGCCAGCAGCCAGCCCAACAGGGGTGTCGGCGAGCAGTACTTC. The complete variable domain, with remaining parts taken from reference TRBV11-3 and TRBJ2-7, reads EAGVVQSPRYKIIEKKQPVAFWCNPISGHNTLYWYLQNLGQGPELLIRYENEEAVDDSQLPKDRFSAERLKGVDSTLKIQPAELGDSAVYLCASSQPNRGVGEQYFGPGTRLTVT.

The chain joins TRBV10-3 to TRBJ2-1; D is perhaps TRBD1 (6 bases). The germline gives CDR1 ENHRY, CDR2 SYGVKD. Trimming cost V 4 bases and J 8 bases, with 12 bases left between them. CDR3 size: 13 residues. The CDR3 loop is CAISADRSYEQFF. DNA of the CDR3: TGTGCCATCAGTGCCGACAGGAGCTATGAGCAGTTCTTC.

This chain joins TRBV28 and TRBJ1-2; 10 nucleotides match TRBD1. V lost 7 bases and J lost 7; bases outside the gene matches: 9. CDR3 size: 14 residues. Germline CDR1 is MDHEN and CDR2 is SYDVKM. CDR3 sequence reads: CASTDRGRIGGYTF. The CDR3 bases are TGTGCCAGCACCGACAGGGGGCGGATCGGTGGCTACACCTTC.

This clone was recorded once. The chain uses TRBV30 and TRBJ1-1; 7 bases line up with TRBD1. Trimming took 5 bases from V and 0 from J; bases not matched to a gene: 12. This CDR3 has 16 residues. The germline V gene encodes CDR1 GTSNPN and CDR2 SVGIG (reference sequence). For the CDR3, the DNA is TGTGCCTGGTCCACTCCCGCCGGGACAGTGAACACTGAAGCTTTCTTT. As protein: CAWSTPAGTVNTEAFF. Full variable domain (remainder filled in from reference TRBV30 and TRBJ1-1): SQTIHQWPATLVQPVGSPLSLECTVEGTSNPNLYWYRQAAGRGLQLLFYSVGIGQISSEVPQNLSASRPQDRQFILSSKKLLLSDSGFYLCAWSTPAGTVNTEAFFGQGTRLTVV.

This chain links TRBV19 with TRBJ2-6, with D unclear. Trimming pared 3 bases from V and 2 bases from J, leaving 8 bases between. CDR1 is LNHDA, CDR2 SQIVND, per germline (reference sequence). CDR3 length: 15 amino acids. The CDR3 loop is CASSISLTGANVLTF. The CDR3 DNA sequence: TGTGCCAGTAGTATTAGTTTAACTGGGGCCAACGTCCTGACTTTC. Based on the CDR3 plus reference TRBV19 and TRBJ2-6, the full variable domain is DGGITQSPKYLFRKEGQNVTLSCEQNLNHDAMYWYRQDPGQGLRLIYYSQIVNDFQKGDIAEGYSVSREKKESFPLTVTSAQKNPTAFYLCASSISLTGANVLTFGAGSRLTVL.

To note about this clone: Mismatch with germline at one junction end may stem from a read error. This chain links TRBV19 with TRBJ1-5, with TRBD1 matching 10 bases. The CDR3 loop spans 16 amino acids. The germline CDR1 and CDR2 sequences are LNHDA and SQIVND (reference sequence). CDR3 protein: CASSVGQGGSYQPQHF. CDR3 nucleotide sequence: TGTGCCAGTAGTGTCGGACAGGGGGGTAGCTATCAGCCCCAGCATTTT. The full variable domain, its missing parts supplied by reference TRBV19 and TRBJ1-5, is DGGITQSPKYLFRKEGQNVTLSCEQNLNHDAMYWYRQDPGQGLRLIYYSQIVNDFQKGDIAEGYSVSREKKESFPLTVTSAQKNPTAFYLCASSVGQGGSYQPQHFGDGTRLSIL.

V and J are TRBV7-9 and TRBJ2-7; D is possibly TRBD2 (5 bases). Trimming cost V 5 bases and J 3 bases, with 8 bases left between them. This CDR3 comprises 12 residues. Germline CDR1 reads SEHNR; CDR2 reads FQNEAQ (reference sequence). Here the CDR3 reads CASSQGSYEQYF. The CDR3 bases are TGTGCCAGCAGCCAAGGGAGCTACGAGCAGTACTTC.

The chain couples TRBV4-1 to TRBJ2-1, with 9 bases lining up with TRBD2. V was pared by 0 bases and J by 6 bases, with 9 bases of the junction left unmatched. Germline V gene sequence: CDR1 MGHRA, CDR2 YSYEKL. CDR3 length equals 17 residues. Here the CDR3 DNA reads TGCGCCAGCAGCCAAGATCCGGGTGGGACTAGCTCCAATGAGCAGTTCTTC. It codes for CASSQDPGGTSSNEQFF.

This rearrangement joins TRBV5-1 to TRBJ2-2, with 9 nucleotides matching TRBD2. V dropped 0 bases and J dropped 0; count of bases not matched to a gene: 0. The CDR3 contains 16 residues. Germline-derived CDR1 and CDR2 are SGHRS and YFSETQ. The CDR3 coding sequence is TGCGCCAGCAGCTTGGTAGCGGGGGCGAACACCGGGGAGCTGTTTTTT. This sequence encodes CASSLVAGANTGELFF.

The chain has TRBV2 and TRBJ2-5, with TRBD2 matching 10 bases. The germline V gene encodes CDR1 SNHLY and CDR2 FYNNEI. This CDR3 contains 18 residues. Losses at the gene ends were 1 base for V and 4 bases for J; bases not matched to a gene: 12. CDR3 nucleotides: TGTGCCAGCAGTGAAGGGTTTATAGCGGGGGGTATTCTAGAGACCCAGTACTTC. Translation gives CASSEGFIAGGILETQYF.

This clone has just one count. The chain joins TRBV18 to TRBJ2-3, with D possibly matching TRBD2 (6 bases). Germline CDR1 KGHSH, CDR2 LQKENI. The germline V and J ends were trimmed by 4 bases and 0 bases, with 17 bases remaining between them. The CDR3 totals 17 residues. The CDR3 spells CASSRAGPAPSTDTQYF. In DNA, the CDR3 is TGTGCCAGCTCACGGGCGGGACCCGCCCCGAGCACAGATACGCAGTATTTT.

The chain carries TRBV15 and TRBJ2-3; 15 bases match TRBD2. Germline loops: CDR1 LNHNV, CDR2 YYDKDF (reference sequence). CDR3 length: 16 amino acids. Trimming cost V 1 base and J 4 bases; bases outside gene matches: 0. The CDR3 sequence: CATSRGTSGGADTQYF. The CDR3 DNA sequence: TGTGCCACCAGCAGAGGGACTAGCGGGGGGGCAGATACGCAGTATTTT.

This chain joins TRBV10-2 and TRBJ2-7, with 7 positions matching TRBD1. The CDR3 length is 13 residues. Looked up from germline, CDR1 is WSHSY and CDR2 is SAAADI. The V and J ends lost 9 bases and 0 bases, in that order; junction bases with no gene match: 5. The CDR3 nucleotides read TGCGCCAGTAACAGGGGCCCCTCCTACGAGCAGTACTTC. Amino acid sequence: CASNRGPSYEQYF.

This chain links TRBV6-5 with TRBJ1-6; TRBD1 aligns across 9 bases. With V trimmed by 10 bases and J by 8 bases, 9 bases remained unmatched. This CDR3 has 14 residues. Germline V lookup: CDR1 MNHEY, CDR2 SVGAGI. The CDR3 loop reads CATSDRGEHSPLHF. Written as DNA, the CDR3 is TGTGCCACCTCGGACAGGGGTGAGCATTCACCCCTCCACTTT.

The V and J genes are TRBV4-1 and TRBJ2-3; 7 nucleotides line up with TRBD2. Germline CDR1 reads MGHRA; CDR2 reads YSYEKL. The CDR3 consists of 16 residues. V lost 1 base and J lost 6; bases outside the gene matches: 10. The CDR3 bases are TGCGCCAGCAGCCAAGCACCCGGGAGGTTCGGGGATACGCAGTATTTT. Protein: CASSQAPGRFGDTQYF.

This chain links TRBV7-9 with TRBJ2-5, with 9 nucleotides matching TRBD1. With V trimmed by 5 bases and J by 3 bases, 4 bases remained unmatched. CDR3 size: 14 residues. The germline V gene has CDR1 SEHNR and CDR2 FQNEAQ (reference sequence). CDR3 sequence reads: CASSGQGTEETQYF. CDR3 coding DNA: TGTGCCAGCAGCGGACAGGGGACCGAAGAGACCCAGTACTTC.

The genes are TRBV10-2 and TRBJ1-1; TRBD1 might be the D (5 bases). This CDR3 region has 13 residues. V gave up 6 bases and J gave up 8 bases, with 16 bases separating them. Germline assignment: CDR1 WSHSY and CDR2 SAAADI. The CDR3: CASRPTRDFEAFF. CDR3 coding DNA: TGCGCCAGCAGACCTACCAGGGATTTCGAAGCTTTCTTT.

The chain recombines TRBV2 with TRBJ2-1, with TRBD2 matching 14 bases. The CDR3 has 15 amino acids. The germline gives CDR1 SNHLY, CDR2 FYNNEI. The V and J ends lost 10 bases and 9 bases, in that order; junction bases with no gene match: 11. The CDR3 is CATRGTSGGPVEQFF. The CDR3 bases are TGTGCCACGAGGGGGACTAGCGGGGGCCCCGTTGAGCAGTTCTTC.

The chain links TRBV11-3 to TRBJ2-2; TRBD2 matches at 7 bases. The CDR3 loop spans 12 amino acids. Trimming at V came to 5 bases and at J to 7 bases, leaving 1 base not matched to a gene. The germline V gene encodes CDR1 SGHNT and CDR2 YENEEA. The CDR3 DNA reads TGTGCCAGCAGCCCGGGAGGCGGGGAGCTGTTTTTT. This sequence encodes CASSPGGGELFF. The full variable domain, rest sourced from reference TRBV11-3 and TRBJ2-2, is EAGVVQSPRYKIIEKKQPVAFWCNPISGHNTLYWYLQNLGQGPELLIRYENEEAVDDSQLPKDRFSAERLKGVDSTLKIQPAELGDSAVYLCASSPGGGELFFGEGSRLTVL.

CDR3 sequence: CASSLVPTGANTGELFF. Here the CDR3 DNA reads TGTGCCAGCAGCTTGGTCCCTACAGGGGCGAACACCGGGGAGCTGTTTTTT. The chain has TRBV5-5 and TRBJ2-2; 7 nucleotides align to TRBD1. Trimming took 0 bases from V and 0 from J; bases not matched to a gene: 5. The CDR3 is 17 residues long. From germline, CDR1 is SGHKS and CDR2 YYEKEE (reference sequence).

The chain uses TRBV4-2 and TRBJ2-3; weak D call: TRBD2 (5 bases). Trimming removed 1 base from V and 0 bases from J, with 14 bases in between. Germline CDR1 reads LGHNA; CDR2 reads YNFKEQ. The CDR3 runs to 17 residues. This chain's CDR3 is CASSQVFRGPSTDTQYF. The CDR3 DNA reads as TGTGCCAGCAGCCAAGTATTTCGCGGGCCTAGCACAGATACGCAGTATTTT.

The V gene is TRBV28, the J gene TRBJ2-1; 11 bases match TRBD1. The CDR3 contains 14 residues. V shed 6 bases, J shed 9 bases, and the junction held 7 bases outside the gene matches. Germline V CDR1 and CDR2: MDHEN, SYDVKM. The CDR3 DNA sequence: TGTGCCAGCAGGTGGACAGGGGGCTTTGGTGAGCAGTTCTTC. This encodes CASRWTGGFGEQFF. Filled out from reference TRBV28 and TRBJ2-1, the complete variable domain reads DVKVTQSSRYLVKRTGEKVFLECVQDMDHENMFWYRQDPGLGLRLIYFSYDVKMKEKGDIPEGYSVSREKKERFSLILESASTNQTSMYLCASRWTGGFGEQFFGPGTRLTVL.

The chain employs TRBV18 and TRBJ2-1, with D possibly matching TRBD2 (5 bases). Per germline, CDR1 KGHSH and CDR2 LQKENI. The CDR3 totals 14 residues. Trimming cost V 6 bases and J 4 bases, with 13 bases left between them. CDR3 loop: CASSRLAEYNEQFF. CDR3 sequence (DNA): TGTGCCAGCTCCCGGCTAGCCGAATACAATGAGCAGTTCTTC.

V is TRBV7-2 and J is TRBJ2-7, with D possibly being TRBD2 (5 bases). Germline V gives CDR1 SGHTA, CDR2 FQGNSA. The V end lost 1 base, the J end lost 0 bases, and 10 bases lay between the germline ends. The CDR3 has 15 residues. Here the CDR3 DNA reads TGTGCCAGCAGCTTAGTTGAGGCGGGCTCCTACGAGCAGTACTTC. Protein sequence: CASSLVEAGSYEQYF.

This clone has just one count. The V and J genes are TRBV5-1 and TRBJ1-1; TRBD1 matches 12 bases. J was trimmed by 10 bases and V by 2 bases; bases with no gene match: 6. The germline V gene encodes CDR1 SGHRS and CDR2 YFSETQ. This CDR3 comprises 14 residues. As DNA, the CDR3 is TGCGCCAGCAGCTTTGGGACAGGGGGCTTGGGAGCTTTCTTT. Translating it yields CASSFGTGGLGAFF.

The chain joins TRBV7-9 to TRBJ2-7; D is unresolved. Per the germline V gene, CDR1 is SEHNR and CDR2 is FQNEAQ (reference sequence). Trimming took 4 bases from V and 3 from J, leaving 13 bases between them. The CDR3 is made up of 14 amino acids. CDR3 bases: TGTGCCAGCAGCTCCGGAGCCAGATTCTACGAGCAGTACTTC. It yields the protein CASSSGARFYEQYF. The full variable domain, completed using reference TRBV7-9 and TRBJ2-7, is DTGVSQNPRHKITKRGQNVTFRCDPISEHNRLYWYRQTLGQGPEFLTYFQNEAQLEKSRLLSDRFSAERPKGSFSTLEIQRTEQGDSAMYLCASSSGARFYEQYFGPGTRLTVT.